This entry features one T cell receptor beta chain sequence. Its antigen is still unknown. These data come from a study of cytomegalovirus exposure and HLA in healthy donors. Points from the study as a whole: Associated with cytomegalovirus, according to the listing, were 150 to 200 TCR beta chains. Specific recognition of CMV antigens was confirmed in vitro for a few chains (all CMV-associated).

Repertoires were generated with immunoSEQ multiplex PCR, while TCRdb's copy carries only in-frame clones and drops some. Counted here are approximately 260,000 clones, 65% to 90% occurring once; the ten biggest clones make up 1%. The CDR3 totals 21 residues. V lost 3 bases and J lost 0, with 24 bases in between. V and J are TRBV23-1 and TRBJ2-6, with D tentatively TRBD1 (5 bases). TRBV23-1 is an ORF; its function is uncertain. The sequencing input was PBMCs. The source is a woman between 18 and 29 years old in good health and CMV-seronegative. The CDR3 is CASSHENRKDPFSSGANVLTF. DNA for the CDR3: TGCGCCAGCAGTCATGAAAACAGGAAGGATCCCTTCAGCTCTGGGGCCAACGTCCTGACTTTC.